These 2 T cell receptor beta chains originate from one sample sequenced in a study of blood T cell repertoires in COVID-19. Sequencing used immunoSEQ multiplex PCR; TCRdb keeps in-frame clones, though not all of them. Among about 170,000 clones listed, just under 85% were seen once. The sequencing input was peripheral blood. These receptors were collected from a woman of 80 years or more with COVID-19, enrolled during active disease.

The chain employs TRBV10-3 and TRBJ2-7, with TRBD2 matching 10 bases. V gave up 4 bases and J gave up 5 bases; unmatched junction bases: 8. Germline V lookup: CDR1 ENHRY, CDR2 SYGVKD. The CDR3 runs 15 residues. CDR3 nucleotides: TGTGCCATCAGTGGTCTAGCGGGAGTGGGCCACGAGCAGTACTTC. This codes for CAISGLAGVGHEQYF.

This clone was seen a few times. The V call is TRBV12-5, the J call TRBJ2-3; D perhaps matches TRBD1 (6 bases). The CDR3 loop spans 13 amino acids. Looked up from germline, CDR1 is LGHNT and CDR2 is FRNRAP. V lost 5 bases and J 6 bases, leaving 12 bases between the germline ends. The CDR3 nucleotides read TGTGCTAGTGGTATGACAGGCTCGGATACGCAGTATTTT. As protein: CASGMTGSDTQYF.